A selection of T cell receptor beta chains follows, all from one sample in a study of memory CD4+ T cells and cytomegalovirus serostatus. Using immunoSEQ multiplex PCR, the repertoire was profiled, and TCRdb retains in-frame clones only, with some absent. Found here are some 50,000 clones, around 76% of them singletons; the top ten hold 0.9% to 1.5%. Material: memory CD4+ T cells from blood. The receptors here all came from an adult in good health and CMV-seropositive. The CDR3 runs from the conserved cysteine through the conserved F or W. The order of the fields is CDR3 length, V gene, clone size, J gene, D gene, CDR3 protein, CDR3 DNA. A D gene is named only where the DNA matches it firmly. Clone size is stated in some rows and not others, as once, few, many or a class when expanded.

cdr3_length: 16; v_call: TRBV7-3; clone_size: -; j_call: TRBJ2-2; d_call: -; cdr3_aa: CASSLPTGANTGELFF; cdr3_nt: TGTGCCAGCAGCTTACCCACGGGGGCGAACACCGGGGAGCTGTTTTTT
cdr3_length: 14; v_call: TRBV7-2; clone_size: -; j_call: TRBJ1-1; d_call: -; cdr3_aa: CASSLAGPHTEAFF; cdr3_nt: TGTGCCAGCAGCTTAGCAGGGCCTCACACTGAAGCTTTCTTT
cdr3_length: 14; v_call: TRBV4-3; clone_size: -; j_call: TRBJ1-1; d_call: -; cdr3_aa: CASSQGQQNTEAFF; cdr3_nt: TGCGCCAGCAGCCAAGGGCAGCAGAACACTGAAGCTTTCTTT
cdr3_length: 15; v_call: TRBV19; clone_size: -; j_call: TRBJ1-3; d_call: -; cdr3_aa: CASSIDRTSGNTIYF; cdr3_nt: TGTGCCAGTAGTATTGACAGGACCTCTGGAAACACCATATATTTT
cdr3_length: 13; v_call: TRBV7-2; clone_size: few; j_call: TRBJ2-2; d_call: -; cdr3_aa: CASSSPMVGELFF; cdr3_nt: TGTGCCAGCAGCTCTCCCATGGTCGGGGAGCTGTTTTTT
cdr3_length: 13; v_call: TRBV2; clone_size: -; j_call: TRBJ1-2; d_call: TRBD1; cdr3_aa: CAIGTGGAGGYTF; cdr3_nt: TGTGCCATCGGGACAGGGGGCGCAGGTGGCTACACCTTC
cdr3_length: 15; v_call: TRBV5-1; clone_size: -; j_call: TRBJ2-5; d_call: -; cdr3_aa: CASSFNFGGQETQYF; cdr3_nt: TGCGCCAGCAGCTTCAACTTCGGGGGACAAGAGACCCAGTACTTC
cdr3_length: 13; v_call: TRBV29-1; clone_size: -; j_call: TRBJ1-1; d_call: -; cdr3_aa: CSAQPQGNTEAFF; cdr3_nt: TGCAGCGCTCAACCACAGGGGAACACTGAAGCTTTCTTT
cdr3_length: 14; v_call: TRBV4-1; clone_size: -; j_call: TRBJ1-2; d_call: TRBD1; cdr3_aa: CASSQGTGTGGYTF; cdr3_nt: TGCGCCAGCAGCCAAGGGACAGGGACAGGGGGCTACACCTTC
cdr3_length: 15; v_call: TRBV27; clone_size: few; j_call: TRBJ2-5; d_call: -; cdr3_aa: CASSRITGIQETQYF; cdr3_nt: TGTGCCAGCAGCCGGATTACAGGGATCCAAGAGACCCAGTACTTC
cdr3_length: 11; v_call: TRBV20-1; clone_size: -; j_call: TRBJ1-1; d_call: -; cdr3_aa: CSAPTHTEAFF; cdr3_nt: TGCAGTGCTCCTACCCACACTGAAGCTTTCTTT
cdr3_length: 16; v_call: TRBV5-5; clone_size: -; j_call: TRBJ2-2; d_call: -; cdr3_aa: CASSLEPAANTGELFF; cdr3_nt: TGTGCCAGCAGCTTGGAGCCGGCCGCGAACACCGGGGAGCTGTTTTTT
cdr3_length: 9; v_call: TRBV6-4; clone_size: -; j_call: TRBJ1-1; d_call: -; cdr3_aa: CATTPEAFF; cdr3_nt: TGTGCCACCACCCCTGAAGCTTTCTTT
cdr3_length: 12; v_call: TRBV6-1; clone_size: -; j_call: TRBJ1-1; d_call: -; cdr3_aa: CASRVTSAEAFF; cdr3_nt: TGTGCCAGCAGGGTAACATCCGCTGAAGCTTTCTTT
cdr3_length: 14; v_call: TRBV2; clone_size: few; j_call: TRBJ1-2; d_call: TRBD1; cdr3_aa: CASSVQTGDYGYTF; cdr3_nt: TGTGCCAGCAGTGTACAAACAGGGGACTATGGCTACACCTTC
cdr3_length: 15; v_call: TRBV6-6; clone_size: once; j_call: TRBJ1-3; d_call: -; cdr3_aa: CASKNRDVSGNTIYF; cdr3_nt: TGTGCCAGCAAGAACAGGGATGTGTCTGGAAACACCATATATTTT
cdr3_length: 17; v_call: TRBV4-2; clone_size: -; j_call: TRBJ1-4; d_call: -; cdr3_aa: CASSQDQDGGMNEKLFF; cdr3_nt: TGTGCCAGCAGCCAAGATCAGGACGGAGGGATGAATGAAAAACTGTTTTTT
cdr3_length: 13; v_call: TRBV6-5; clone_size: once; j_call: TRBJ1-2; d_call: -; cdr3_aa: CASSGWGAQGYTF; cdr3_nt: TGTGCCAGCAGTGGTTGGGGGGCCCAGGGCTACACCTTC
cdr3_length: 13; v_call: TRBV7-2; clone_size: -; j_call: TRBJ1-2; d_call: -; cdr3_aa: CATSEVLNYGYTF; cdr3_nt: TGTGCCACCTCCGAGGTCCTCAACTATGGCTACACCTTC
cdr3_length: 15; v_call: TRBV9; clone_size: few; j_call: TRBJ1-1; d_call: -; cdr3_aa: CASSVGGPLNTEAFF; cdr3_nt: TGTGCCAGCAGCGTGGGGGGCCCCTTGAACACTGAAGCTTTCTTT
cdr3_length: 13; v_call: TRBV11-2; clone_size: once; j_call: TRBJ1-2; d_call: -; cdr3_aa: CASSLLGDYGYTF; cdr3_nt: TGTGCCAGCAGCTTACTGGGGGACTATGGCTACACCTTC
cdr3_length: 14; v_call: TRBV6-5; clone_size: -; j_call: TRBJ2-1; d_call: TRBD2; cdr3_aa: CASSRTSGGSEQFF; cdr3_nt: TGTGCCAGCAGTCGGACTAGCGGGGGGAGTGAGCAGTTCTTC
cdr3_length: 15; v_call: TRBV6-1; clone_size: -; j_call: TRBJ1-1; d_call: TRBD1; cdr3_aa: CASSDTGQGDTEAFF; cdr3_nt: TGTGCCAGCAGTGACACTGGACAGGGGGACACTGAAGCTTTCTTT
cdr3_length: 15; v_call: TRBV2; clone_size: -; j_call: TRBJ1-2; d_call: TRBD1; cdr3_aa: CASSEGTGSYYGYTF; cdr3_nt: TGTGCCAGCAGTGAGGGGACAGGGAGTTACTATGGCTACACCTTC
cdr3_length: 15; v_call: TRBV6-5; clone_size: -; j_call: TRBJ1-6; d_call: TRBD1; cdr3_aa: CASGKWDRRNSPLHF; cdr3_nt: TGTGCCAGCGGGAAATGGGACAGGAGGAATTCACCCCTCCACTTT
cdr3_length: 17; v_call: TRBV2; clone_size: -; j_call: TRBJ2-5; d_call: TRBD2; cdr3_aa: CASSSRGSGGAMKTQYF; cdr3_nt: TGTGCCAGCAGTTCCCGGGGAAGCGGGGGGGCCATGAAGACCCAGTACTTC
cdr3_length: 15; v_call: TRBV5-1; clone_size: -; j_call: TRBJ2-7; d_call: TRBD1; cdr3_aa: CASSLLGTGTYEQYF; cdr3_nt: TGCGCCAGCAGCTTGTTGGGGACAGGGACCTACGAGCAGTACTTC
cdr3_length: 15; v_call: TRBV6-5; clone_size: -; j_call: TRBJ1-5; d_call: -; cdr3_aa: CAAGRGGFSNQPQHF; cdr3_nt: TGTGCCGCGGGCAGGGGCGGTTTTAGCAATCAGCCCCAGCATTTT
cdr3_length: 14; v_call: TRBV11-2; clone_size: -; j_call: TRBJ2-5; d_call: -; cdr3_aa: CASSLAGFRETQYF; cdr3_nt: TGTGCCAGCAGCTTAGCGGGGTTTCGGGAGACCCAGTACTTC
cdr3_length: 15; v_call: TRBV6-4; clone_size: -; j_call: TRBJ2-7; d_call: TRBD2; cdr3_aa: CASSERGGRFYEQYF; cdr3_nt: TGTGCCAGCAGCGAGCGGGGGGGTAGGTTCTACGAGCAGTACTTC
cdr3_length: 14; v_call: TRBV19; clone_size: -; j_call: TRBJ2-2; d_call: -; cdr3_aa: CASSINANTGELFF; cdr3_nt: TGTGCCAGTAGTATCAACGCGAACACCGGGGAGCTGTTTTTT
cdr3_length: 14; v_call: TRBV19; clone_size: -; j_call: TRBJ1-3; d_call: -; cdr3_aa: CASSSGQFRNTIYF; cdr3_nt: TGTGCCAGTAGTTCAGGACAGTTTCGGAACACCATATATTTT
cdr3_length: 11; v_call: TRBV6-5; clone_size: -; j_call: TRBJ2-1; d_call: -; cdr3_aa: CASARRDEQFF; cdr3_nt: TGTGCCAGCGCCCGGAGGGATGAGCAGTTCTTC
cdr3_length: 14; v_call: TRBV6-5; clone_size: -; j_call: TRBJ2-2; d_call: TRBD2; cdr3_aa: CASSPGTSPGELFF; cdr3_nt: TGTGCCAGCAGCCCCGGGACTAGCCCCGGGGAGCTGTTTTTT
cdr3_length: 17; v_call: TRBV9; clone_size: -; j_call: TRBJ2-3; d_call: -; cdr3_aa: CASSALGKTGDTDTQYF; cdr3_nt: TGTGCCAGCAGCGCACTAGGAAAAACAGGAGACACAGATACGCAGTATTTT
cdr3_length: 14; v_call: TRBV18; clone_size: -; j_call: TRBJ2-1; d_call: TRBD2; cdr3_aa: CASSRSGTSNEQFF; cdr3_nt: TGTGCCAGCTCACGATCCGGGACTAGCAATGAGCAGTTCTTC
cdr3_length: 15; v_call: TRBV4-2; clone_size: -; j_call: TRBJ1-5; d_call: -; cdr3_aa: CASSQGSGGNQPQHF; cdr3_nt: TGTGCCAGCAGCCAAGGGTCTGGGGGGAATCAGCCCCAGCATTTT
cdr3_length: 13; v_call: TRBV11-3; clone_size: many; j_call: TRBJ1-1; d_call: -; cdr3_aa: CASSLGVREKAFF; cdr3_nt: TGTGCCAGCAGCTTAGGGGTCAGGGAGAAAGCTTTCTTT
cdr3_length: 18; v_call: TRBV19; clone_size: -; j_call: TRBJ2-2; d_call: -; cdr3_aa: CASSDPMGRRKNTGELFF; cdr3_nt: TGTGCCAGTAGTGACCCCATGGGTCGCCGAAAAAACACCGGGGAGCTGTTTTTT
cdr3_length: 13; v_call: TRBV29-1; clone_size: -; j_call: TRBJ1-1; d_call: -; cdr3_aa: CSVFGGLNTEAFF; cdr3_nt: TGCAGCGTGTTTGGAGGGCTGAACACTGAAGCTTTCTTT
cdr3_length: 14; v_call: TRBV7-8; clone_size: -; j_call: TRBJ2-3; d_call: -; cdr3_aa: CASSTGIIFGTQYF; cdr3_nt: TGTGCCAGCAGCACCGGGATTATTTTCGGTACGCAGTATTTT
cdr3_length: 14; v_call: TRBV11-2; clone_size: -; j_call: TRBJ2-5; d_call: TRBD1; cdr3_aa: CASRRGRQQETQYF; cdr3_nt: TGTGCCAGCAGGAGGGGGCGGCAGCAAGAGACCCAGTACTTC
cdr3_length: 19; v_call: TRBV11-2; clone_size: few; j_call: TRBJ2-2; d_call: TRBD2; cdr3_aa: CASSLEMVGLAGVTGELFF; cdr3_nt: TGTGCCAGCAGCTTAGAAATGGTTGGGCTAGCGGGGGTCACCGGGGAGCTGTTTTTT
cdr3_length: 16; v_call: TRBV15; clone_size: -; j_call: TRBJ2-5; d_call: TRBD1; cdr3_aa: CATSRDQGTGVETQYF; cdr3_nt: TGTGCCACCAGCAGAGATCAGGGGACAGGGGTGGAGACCCAGTACTTC
cdr3_length: 12; v_call: TRBV14; clone_size: -; j_call: TRBJ2-5; d_call: TRBD2; cdr3_aa: CASNRGGETQYF; cdr3_nt: TGTGCCAGCAATCGGGGGGGCGAGACCCAGTACTTC
cdr3_length: 14; v_call: TRBV5-6; clone_size: -; j_call: TRBJ2-7; d_call: -; cdr3_aa: CASSPIDSTYEQYF; cdr3_nt: TGTGCCAGCAGCCCCATAGACAGCACCTACGAGCAGTACTTC
cdr3_length: 13; v_call: TRBV6-1; clone_size: -; j_call: TRBJ1-2; d_call: -; cdr3_aa: CASSPSGAYGYTF; cdr3_nt: TGTGCCAGCAGCCCCAGTGGGGCCTATGGCTACACCTTC
cdr3_length: 14; v_call: TRBV6-1; clone_size: -; j_call: TRBJ1-2; d_call: TRBD1; cdr3_aa: CASTATRTGVGYTF; cdr3_nt: TGTGCCAGCACCGCAACCCGGACAGGGGTTGGCTACACCTTC
cdr3_length: 13; v_call: TRBV29-1; clone_size: -; j_call: TRBJ2-3; d_call: -; cdr3_aa: CSVEAHRTDTQYF; cdr3_nt: TGCAGCGTTGAAGCCCACCGCACAGATACGCAGTATTTT
cdr3_length: 15; v_call: TRBV6-5; clone_size: -; j_call: TRBJ2-7; d_call: TRBD1; cdr3_aa: CASSYRGQGTYEQYF; cdr3_nt: TGTGCCAGCAGTTACCGGGGACAGGGGACCTACGAGCAGTACTTC
cdr3_length: 16; v_call: TRBV5-1; clone_size: -; j_call: TRBJ2-7; d_call: -; cdr3_aa: CASSAQTGTHSYEQYF; cdr3_nt: TGCGCCAGCAGCGCCCAGACAGGAACTCACTCCTACGAGCAGTACTTC
cdr3_length: 16; v_call: TRBV6-6; clone_size: -; j_call: TRBJ1-6; d_call: -; cdr3_aa: CASSYGMSRGGSPLHF; cdr3_nt: TGTGCCAGCAGTTACGGAATGTCCAGGGGAGGATCACCCCTCCACTTT
cdr3_length: 16; v_call: TRBV4-1; clone_size: few; j_call: TRBJ1-4; d_call: -; cdr3_aa: CASSQVWGTRNEKLFF; cdr3_nt: TGCGCCAGCAGCCAAGTTTGGGGGACCCGCAATGAAAAACTGTTTTTT
cdr3_length: 14; v_call: TRBV7-8; clone_size: -; j_call: TRBJ1-5; d_call: -; cdr3_aa: CASSLGAGNQPQHF; cdr3_nt: TGTGCCAGCAGCTTGGGGGCAGGCAATCAGCCCCAGCATTTT
cdr3_length: 15; v_call: TRBV9; clone_size: -; j_call: TRBJ2-5; d_call: TRBD2; cdr3_aa: CASSASASGGTERYF; cdr3_nt: TGTGCCAGCAGCGCCTCCGCTAGCGGGGGGACGGAAAGGTACTTC
cdr3_length: 14; v_call: TRBV7-9; clone_size: -; j_call: TRBJ2-3; d_call: -; cdr3_aa: CASSLFTDTDTQYF; cdr3_nt: TGTGCCAGCAGCTTATTTACAGACACAGATACGCAGTATTTT